Below, 23 T cell receptor beta chains from the same sample are listed, as sequenced in a study of T cell changes during pregnancy in multiple sclerosis. This table comes from immunoSEQ multiplex PCR, and its TCRdb copy is limited to in-frame clones, with some not included. The sample has 55,000 to 75,000 clones, around 91% seen once. Source: peripheral blood, taken in the third trimester of pregnancy. The origin of the receptors is a female donor in good health, enrolled as a control in a pregnancy study.

The chain uses TRBV28 and TRBJ1-4, with D perhaps TRBD1 (6 bases). This CDR3 spans 15 amino acids. CDR1 is MDHEN, CDR2 SYDVKM, per germline. With 6 bases removed from V and 0 bases from J, the gap between germline ends came to 11 bases. The CDR3 sequence is CASRGHFTTNEKLFF. The CDR3 region has the DNA TGTGCCAGCAGGGGACACTTTACAACTAATGAAAAACTGTTTTTT. The variable domain in full, with the rest retrieved from reference TRBV28 and TRBJ1-4, is DVKVTQSSRYLVKRTGEKVFLECVQDMDHENMFWYRQDPGLGLRLIYFSYDVKMKEKGDIPEGYSVSREKKERFSLILESASTNQTSMYLCASRGHFTTNEKLFFGSGTQLSVL.

This rearrangement joins TRBV5-1 to TRBJ2-2; maybe TRBD2 (7 bases). The V gene's germline CDR1 is SGHRS and CDR2 YFSETQ. V lost 6 bases, J lost 6 bases, and 15 bases lay in between. The CDR3 spans 14 residues. CDR3 nucleotides: TGCGCCAGCACGGGGGGCCTCTGGGCCGGGGAGCTGTTTTTT. Its protein product is CASTGGLWAGELFF.

The V and J genes are TRBV29-1 and TRBJ2-1; 12 bases match TRBD2. The CDR3 sequence is 15 residues long. Germline lookup yields CDR1 SQVTM and CDR2 ANQGSEA. V was clipped by 7 bases and J by 10 bases; unmatched bases: 14. The CDR3 nucleotides are TGCAGCGCAATGGACCCTAGCGGGGGGGCCTGGGAGCAGTTCTTC. Encoded protein: CSAMDPSGGAWEQFF.

On this clone: The sample carries other DNA sequences with the same CDR3. The CDR3 region is CASSLQGKETQYF. CDR3 DNA sequence: TGCGCCAGCAGCTTACAGGGAAAGGAGACCCAGTACTTC. This sequence joins TRBV5-1 and TRBJ2-5, with D perhaps TRBD1 (6 bases). The CDR3 is 13 amino acids. The germline V gene has CDR1 SGHRS and CDR2 YFSETQ. The V and J ends lost 2 bases and 5 bases respectively, with 10 bases between them.

This clone was picked up one time. V is TRBV14 and J is TRBJ1-2, with 7 bases aligning to TRBD1. V lost 1 base, J lost 8 bases, and 7 bases stayed unmatched. Per germline, CDR1 SGHDN and CDR2 FVKESK. CDR3 length: 14 amino acids. The CDR3, as DNA: TGTGCCAGCAGCCAAGTGGAGGGGGCGGCCGGCTACACCTTC. This sequence encodes CASSQVEGAAGYTF.

As DNA, the CDR3 is TGTGCCAGCAGCCCGGGACTAGCGGGGGGGATAGGCAATGAGCAGTTCTTC. Protein product: CASSPGLAGGIGNEQFF. The V call is TRBV7-2, the J call TRBJ2-1; TRBD2 agrees at 16 bases. The V and J ends lost 5 bases and 6 bases, in that order; junction bases with no gene match: 7. The CDR3 runs 17 residues. Germline V gene lookup returns CDR1 SGHTA and CDR2 FQGNSA.

The table lists this clone with a count of one. J is TRBJ1-5 and V is TRBV6-5, with TRBD1 matching over 9 bases. The ends lost 6 bases at V and 5 bases at J; junction bases unmatched: 8. CDR1 and CDR2 (germline): MNHEY, SVGAGI. The CDR3 sequence is 15 residues long. The CDR3 DNA follows: TGTGCCAGCAGCCGGGGACAGGGTCAATATCAGCCCCAGCATTTT. Translation: CASSRGQGQYQPQHF.

The chain recombines TRBV10-1 with TRBJ2-3, with D tentatively TRBD1 (5 bases). CDR3 length equals 15 residues. V lost 4 bases and J 3 bases, leaving 14 bases between the germline ends. Germline CDR1 and CDR2: WNHNN and SYGVQD (reference sequence). For the CDR3, the DNA is TGCGCCAGCAGTGGGGGCCCCGACGGGACAGATACGCAGTATTTT. This gives the protein CASSGGPDGTDTQYF.

The chain links TRBV6-1 to TRBJ1-6; D is unresolved. Germline CDR1 is MNHNS and CDR2 is SASEGT. Trimming pared 1 base from V and 7 bases from J, leaving 8 bases between. This CDR3 is 14 amino acids long. The CDR3 nucleotides are TGTGCCAGCAGTGAAGGGCCGGGAAATTCACCCCTCCACTTT. Protein product: CASSEGPGNSPLHF.

The V and J genes are TRBV19 and TRBJ1-1, with D possibly TRBD1 on 6 matching bases. The CDR3 spans 12 residues. Germline V lookup: CDR1 LNHDA, CDR2 SQIVND (reference sequence). Between the trimmed V and J ends, which lost 9 bases and 4 bases, there was a span of 12 bases. The CDR3, as DNA: TGTGCCAGCACGAACAGGGCCACTGAAGCTTTCTTT. Protein: CASTNRATEAFF.

The chain joins TRBV6-5 to TRBJ1-1, with D maybe TRBD1 (5 bases). The CDR3 is 13 amino acids. Germline V gives CDR1 MNHEY, CDR2 SVGAGI. With 8 bases removed from V and 1 base from J, the gap between germline ends came to 11 bases. The CDR3 coding sequence is TGTGCCAGCCGTTGGGGGGGGAACACTGAAGCTTTCTTT. It is translated as CASRWGGNTEAFF.

The rearrangement links TRBV6-5 to TRBJ2-2; D possibly corresponds to TRBD1 (6 bases). The length of the CDR3 is 15 residues. The germline gives CDR1 MNHEY, CDR2 SVGAGI. Trimming took 2 bases from V and 4 from J, leaving 11 bases between them. DNA of the CDR3: TGTGCCAGCAGTTACCGCGGACAGAGCACCGGGGAGCTGTTTTTT. Its translation is CASSYRGQSTGELFF.

This rearrangement joins TRBV5-4 to TRBJ2-3; maybe TRBD2 (6 bases). Germline loops: CDR1 SGHNT, CDR2 YYREEE (reference sequence). The CDR3 runs 14 residues. Trimming stripped 3 bases from V and 5 bases from J, with 13 bases between. CDR3 in amino acids: CASSSQSSGDTQYF. CDR3 sequence (DNA): TGTGCCAGCAGCTCTCAGAGTAGCGGAGATACGCAGTATTTT.

This clone occurred once. The CDR3 DNA follows: TGTGCCAGCAGCGTAGCTAGGCAGCCTACTAACTATGGCTACACCTTC. Its translation is CASSVARQPTNYGYTF. The genes are TRBV9 and TRBJ1-2, with D unclear. Between the trimmed V and J ends, which lost 0 bases and 0 bases, there was a span of 12 bases. The CDR3 runs 16 residues. The germline CDR1 and CDR2 sequences are SGDLS and YYNGEE.

The chain has TRBV18 and TRBJ1-4; TRBD1 matches at 8 bases. CDR1 and CDR2 from the germline V gene are KGHSH and LQKENI. V dropped 3 bases and J dropped 8; count of bases not matched to a gene: 5. The CDR3 covers 14 residues. CDR3 amino acids: CASSPDRVREKLFF. The CDR3 DNA reads TGTGCCAGCTCACCGGACAGGGTTCGCGAAAAACTGTTTTTT.

This clone was seen once. The CDR3 loop is CASSFDPTGFYGYTF. The CDR3 nucleotides read TGTGCCAGCAGCTTCGATCCCACAGGGTTCTATGGCTACACCTTC. The chain has TRBV7-6 and TRBJ1-2, with D maybe TRBD1 (6 bases). The CDR3 is 15 amino acids. Trimming shortened V by 3 bases and J by 4 bases, and 15 bases separated the two germline ends. Germline assignment: CDR1 SGHVS and CDR2 FNYEAQ.

In its sample, this clone ranks as medium-sized (0.01 to 0.1%). V is TRBV27 and J is TRBJ1-3, with D tentatively TRBD1 (6 bases). The V end was cut by 6 bases, the J end by 7 bases, with 13 bases between. This CDR3 is built from 13 residues. CDR1 is MNHEY and CDR2 is SMNVEV in the germline V gene (reference sequence). The chain's CDR3 is CASSPGTSNTIYF. Written as DNA, the CDR3 is TGTGCCAGCAGCCCCGGGACATCTAACACCATATATTTT.

The chain employs TRBV6-5 and TRBJ1-2; unclear D gene. The V end lost 11 bases, the J end lost 6 bases, and 16 bases lay between the germline ends. The CDR3 runs 12 residues. Per the germline V gene, CDR1 is MNHEY and CDR2 is SVGAGI. CDR3 bases: TGTGCCGTGGAATGGGCGGGCAATGGCTACACCTTC. This gives the protein CAVEWAGNGYTF.

The rearrangement links TRBV5-1 to TRBJ2-7, with 7 bases that match TRBD1. This CDR3 comprises 14 residues. Germline CDR1 SGHRS, CDR2 YFSETQ. J gave up 9 bases and V 2 bases, and 11 bases lay outside the gene matches. The CDR3 DNA reads as TGCGCCAGCAGCTTTTACTCCCCCCCAGGGGGGCAGTACTTC. Residues: CASSFYSPPGGQYF.

The chain carries TRBV28 and TRBJ1-1; D is ambiguous. The V end was cut by 3 bases, the J end by 6 bases, with 11 bases between. This CDR3 is 13 amino acids long. Germline V CDR1 and CDR2: MDHEN, SYDVKM. CDR3 loop: CASSFQREAEAFF. CDR3 sequence (DNA): TGTGCCAGCAGTTTTCAGAGGGAGGCTGAAGCTTTCTTT.

The table lists this clone with a count of one. The V gene is TRBV10-3, the J gene TRBJ1-2; TRBD1 matches at 10 bases. The CDR3 totals 16 residues. The germline CDR1 and CDR2 sequences are ENHRY and SYGVKD. With V trimmed by 2 bases and J by 8 bases, 11 bases remained unmatched. The CDR3 nucleotides read TGTGCCATCAGTGAGACTGTTCGGGACAGGGGCGGAGGCTACACCTTC. Protein: CAISETVRDRGGGYTF.

This clone appeared a single time. The chain combines TRBV4-3 with TRBJ2-5; 8 bases are shared with TRBD2. With V trimmed by 4 bases and J by 2 bases, 9 bases remained unmatched. The CDR3 has 16 residues. Germline assignment: CDR1 LGHNA and CDR2 YSLEER. The CDR3 nucleotides read TGCGCCAGCAGCCCCTACCTAGCGGGTGAACAAGAGACCCAGTACTTC. Translated: CASSPYLAGEQETQYF.

This clone was picked up one time. The rearrangement joins TRBV9 to TRBJ2-2; 7 positions match TRBD1. The V segment lost 2 bases and the J segment 2 bases; nucleotides outside the gene matches: 6. Per germline, CDR1 SGDLS and CDR2 YYNGEE. There are 16 residues in the CDR3. The CDR3 is CASSVRGQINTGELFF. DNA for the CDR3: TGTGCCAGCAGCGTTAGGGGACAGATAAACACCGGGGAGCTGTTTTTT.